This T cell receptor beta chain was sequenced in a study of cytomegalovirus exposure and HLA in healthy donors. Findings of the study overall: As a later analysis revealed, most CMV-associated TCR beta chains appeared HLA-restricted. V- and J-gene trimming in TCR beta was tied to a missense DCLRE1C variant by an analysis performed later.

V lost 6 bases to trimming and J lost 5 bases, with 20 bases between them. This CDR3 is built from 15 residues. The germline gives CDR1 MNHEY, CDR2 SMNVEV (reference sequence). Regarding this clone: Its antigen is as yet unknown.

Use of 60 Vbeta and 13 Jbeta primers characterized the PCR. The assay was immunoSEQ multiplex PCR, and TCRdb's table has in-frame clones only and misses some. This table holds roughly 57,000 clones. Sequencing was done on a sample of PBMCs. The V call is TRBV27, the J call TRBJ2-7, with D perhaps TRBD2 (7 bases). The sequence was collected from a woman in her twenties or thirties in good health and CMV-seropositive. In DNA form, the CDR3 reads TGTGCCAGCAGCTTGGGGGGGCCCAAAGGTGACGAGCAGTACTTC. Translated, it gives CASSLGGPKGDEQYF.